This T cell receptor beta chain was found in a study of blood T cells in healthy people across ages (dated by TCRdb to 2014 to 2015). Study-wide context: Template switching captured roughly one uniquely barcoded TCR beta cDNA molecule per two T cells in model experiments. The study measured age-related changes in TCR beta repertoire diversity using deep sequencing normalized with unique cDNA molecular identifiers. Four age groups were formed from the donors: young (average roughly 16 years), middle-aged (less than 40), aged (over 55) and long-lived (approximately 78). To avoid experimental bias, donors of different ages were randomly spread across the sequencing lanes. The study analyzed two additional independent replicas of 1 million unique cDNA reads from the same blood draw for two donors, one aged 18 to 29 and one aged 80 or older. General study outcomes and caveats: The CMV infection status of donors was not known, potentially confounding age-related changes in expanded clonotypes. A strong correlation was found between observed TCR beta diversity and the percentage of naive T cells measured by flow cytometry. The long-lived group showed more naive CD4+ T cells, fewer expanded clones and increased TCR diversity than the aged group, suggesting age selection. Conclusive comparison of naive and antigen-experienced compartments was prevented by the profiling of bulk unsorted PBMCs. As age increased, observed TCR beta diversity per million T cells dropped in a roughly linear way, and a significant reduction was already evident by age 40. Estimates of total diversity based on one million sequenced T cells were considered lower bounds and underestimates.

With regard to this clonotype: Its antigen is currently not known. The sample holds no much larger clone one base away, and base qualities are not on file.

Donors were 40 or so systemically healthy Caucasian individuals from Russia aged 6 to 90 years. Each donor gave 8 to 10 milliliters of peripheral blood, collected into EDTA-treated Vacutainer tubes. Ficoll-Paque density-gradient centrifugation was used to isolate PBMCs, with at least 6 million per sample. Total RNA, at least 6 micrograms per sample, was extracted from PBMCs with Trizol reagent. For every donor, flow cytometry on a PBMC aliquot measured the percentage of naive CD45RAhigh/CD27high T cells. The CDR3 numbers 17 residues from cysteine through phenylalanine. CDR3 DNA only is kept here, 51 bases in frame from base 1. V was cut back by 2 bases and J by 2 bases, leaving a gap of 17 bases between them. Sequences LGHDT (CDR1) and YNNKEL (CDR2) are obtained from the germline V gene (reference sequence). Library preparation used 5' RACE. The data were produced on an Illumina HiSeq 2500. The second PCR ran for about 7 to 11 cycles and used a J-beta primer mix along with a sample-barcoded 5' primer. A template-switch 5' adaptor carrying 12 random nucleotides introduced a unique molecular identifier onto each TCR beta cDNA molecule. Each sample yielded at least 2.5 million CDR3-containing paired-end reads. The Mint cDNA synthesis kit, primed by a TRBC-specific oligonucleotide, was used to synthesize first-strand cDNA from all RNA. Following uracil-DNA glycosylase treatment, a first 18-cycle PCR with universal primers M1SS and BC2_uni_R was performed on all cDNA. Concerning the study's data processing: For normalization, 1 million high-quality reads, each with a distinct molecular identifier, were randomly selected from each sample. Instead of being binned into consensus sequences, reads with shared molecular identifiers were discarded. CDR3 identification, clonotype clustering and error correction used MiTCR with a Q25 quality threshold and the strictest error-elimination algorithm. Lower-bound total TCR beta diversity was estimated with a nonparametric unseen species model using Euler transformation. In-frame beta chains were kept once TCRdb had trimmed the public reads at Q25 with fastp and called clones with MiXCR. For every CDR3 protein sequence, its rows merge into one entry that carries the most common genes and DNA. Clone size and V and J calls follow TCRdb, not the original study. This sample gives around 1.5 million distinct CDR3 sequences in total; approximately 60% of them show up just once. The ten largest clonotypes hold more than 6% of the sample.

The V and J genes are TRBV3-1 and TRBJ2-3; the D segment might be TRBD1 or TRBD2, since each matches 6 bases. The receptor was derived from a man between 18 and 35 years old in good health. Input material: blood. The nucleotide sequence is TGTGCCAGCAGCCAATCCTGGGGGGCCCCCCACACAGATACGCAGTATTTT. It is translated as CASSQSWGAPHTDTQYF.